The entry that follows covers one TCR beta chain sequence. Noted time point: newly diagnosed GD, antithyroid drugs for less than 3 months. After RNA was extracted from PBMCs, the TCR library was made from it. CDR3-region Arm-PCR and iRepertoire HTBI primers produced the TCR beta libraries. TCRdb reanalysed the multiplex PCR reads using MiXCR and keeps one entry per CDR3 protein. The profile covers some 500,000 distinct CDR3 sequences, with roughly 12% appearing a single time and roughly 9.7% taken by the ten largest. These data originate in a study of regulatory T cells in long-lasting Graves disease. The CDR3 contains 16 residues. The V and J ends lost 1 base and 3 bases respectively, with 16 bases between them. The V gene's germline CDR1 is SGHTA and CDR2 FQGNSA. The same data also contributed to another study, on T cells in Graves' hyperthyroidism and ophthalmopathy. Turning to that study: Researchers ran a first-round RT-PCR on the TCR CDR3 using the HTBI primer set.

The sample was peripheral blood mononuclear cells (PBMCs), taken at new diagnosis, from a patient treated with antithyroid drugs. This receptor was identified in a young man with Graves disease. The gene calls are TRBV7-2 and TRBJ2-7, with TRBD2 as a possible D gene (7 bases). CDR3: CASSLGRGGGIYEQYF. The CDR3 bases are TGTGCCAGCAGCTTAGGGCGAGGGGGGGGGATCTACGAGCAGTACTTC. Full variable domain (remainder filled in from reference TRBV7-2 and TRBJ2-7): GAGVSQSPSNKVTEKGKDVELRCDPISGHTALYWYRQSLGQGLEFLIYFQGNSAPDKSGLPSDRFSAERTGGSVSTLTIQRTQQEDSAVYLCASSLGRGGGIYEQYFGPGTRLTVT.